A selection of T cell receptor beta chains follows, all from one sample in a study of T-cell memory formation after mild COVID-19. One entry per CDR3 protein, called by TCRdb with MiXCR from the 5' RACE reads. This sample yields roughly 340,000 distinct CDR3 sequences, of which 20% to 25% are seen a single time; around 23% belongs to the top ten. Input material: PBMCs or a T cell subset sorted from them (not recorded which). Receptor source: a man aged 18 to 30 who had mild COVID-19 (a few samples of this study predate the infection). Cell type and time point are not known. The CDR3 runs from the conserved cysteine through the conserved F or W.

v_call cdr3_aa
TRBV4-2 CASSQVGGGPNTGELFF
TRBV28 CASSLSAGLGNEQFF
TRBV10-3 CAIRRQDQSEAFF
TRBV9 CASSAYFGNTIYF
TRBV29-1 CSGTGSDTEAFF
TRBV7-3 CASSPTGPMEGELFF
TRBV7-2 CASSRDRGLGNTQYF
TRBV5-1 CASSSTSGAETQYF
TRBV14 CASSQELGSRQGNQPQHF
TRBV7-2 CASSFAGGTEAFF
TRBV6-5 CASSEVGVSEQYF
TRBV6-2/TRBV6-3 CASIPGGNQETQYF
TRBV6-2/TRBV6-3 CASSWEPYTEAFF
TRBV4-2 CASSQDSAQQFF
TRBV12-3/TRBV12-4 CASSLGYNYGYTF
TRBV7-8 CASSPRTSVYNEQFF
TRBV12-3/TRBV12-4 CASSRRQEYNEQFF
TRBV10-3 CAISAQGDNQPQHF
TRBV10-3 CAISGIGAEAFF
TRBV20-1 CSARDLGAEGNQPQHF
TRBV7-8 CASSPRTSGDSDTQYF
TRBV20-1 CSAPRRRDTEAFF
TRBV7-9 CASSLTGEIIQYF
TRBV12-3/TRBV12-4 CASSLRAGPGPQHF
TRBV5-1 CASSARDASYGYTF
TRBV7-2 CASSRQGAGETQYF
TRBV5-6 CASSLVRPDTQYF
TRBV10-3 CAISGSVNEQFF
TRBV11-2 CASSLGVQAWETQYF
TRBV5-1 CASSLVSGGAVGNEQFF
TRBV27 CASSSSETQYF
TRBV29-1 CSAFWPGGLNEQFF
TRBV20-1 CSVGRGHTGELFF
TRBV18 CASSRGTRTDTQYF
TRBV4-2 CASRSLRDRDTEAFF
TRBV24-1 CATRRTGELFF
TRBV12-3/TRBV12-4 CASITGTSGGSSTDTQYF